One and the same sample provided the 15 T cell receptor beta chains below, sequenced in a study of blood T cell repertoires in COVID-19. The assay was immunoSEQ multiplex PCR, and TCRdb's table has in-frame clones only and misses some. The sample has about 20,000 clones; less than 95% are singletons. Input material: peripheral blood. These receptors were collected from a human donor in a cohort sampled during active COVID-19.

The V call is TRBV14, the J call TRBJ1-1; D call uncertain. Germline CDR1 and CDR2: SGHDN and FVKESK. The ends were cut back, 4 bases at V and 1 base at J, with 16 bases in the middle. The CDR3 contains 16 residues. The CDR3 DNA sequence: TGTGCCAGCAGCCTTCAGAGGTTAGGGAGGAACACTGAAGCTTTCTTT. Its translation: CASSLQRLGRNTEAFF.

This rearrangement joins TRBV7-2 to TRBJ2-1; TRBD2 might be the D (5 bases). The CDR3 runs 14 residues. The V end lost 7 bases, the J end lost 6 bases, and 16 bases lay between the germline ends. Germline V gene sequence: CDR1 SGHTA, CDR2 FQGNSA. CDR3 bases: TGTGCCAGCACCCTGAGAGGGCTAGCCAATGAGCAGTTCTTC. Translation gives CASTLRGLANEQFF.

The chain combines TRBV9 with TRBJ2-7; no firm D call. Germline CDR1 SGDLS, CDR2 YYNGEE. Trimming shortened V by 0 bases and J by 3 bases, and 7 bases separated the two germline ends. The CDR3 is made up of 13 amino acids. CDR3 bases: TGTGCCAGCAGCGTAGGGCAGTTCTACGAGCAGTACTTC. It translates to CASSVGQFYEQYF.

This chain connects TRBV6-2 or TRBV6-3 to TRBJ2-2; 12 nucleotides match TRBD2. Trimming took 4 bases from V and 4 from J; bases not matched to a gene: 7. In germline, CDR1 is MNHEY, CDR2 SVGEGT. There are 17 residues in the CDR3. CDR3: CASSSPLAGGLTGELFF. The DNA of the CDR3 is TGTGCCAGCAGTTCCCCTCTAGCGGGGGGGCTCACCGGGGAGCTGTTTTTT.

This chain connects TRBV5-4 to TRBJ1-2, with no clear D. The germline V gene has CDR1 SGHNT and CDR2 YYREEE (reference sequence). The CDR3 has 18 residues. The ends were cut back, 5 bases at V and 1 base at J, with 24 bases in the middle. CDR3 sequence: CASRIGGMTIWVNYGYTF. The CDR3 bases are TGTGCCAGCAGGATTGGAGGGATGACGATTTGGGTTAACTATGGCTACACCTTC.

The V and J genes are TRBV5-1 and TRBJ2-2; TRBD1 might be the D (5 bases). The CDR3 extends over 16 amino acids. Germline-derived CDR1 and CDR2 are SGHRS and YFSETQ. Trimming took off 5 bases at V and 5 bases at J, with 19 bases between the two ends. This chain's CDR3 is CASSSQGSGLTGELFF. DNA of the CDR3: TGCGCCAGCAGTTCCCAGGGATCTGGGTTAACCGGGGAGCTGTTTTTT.

J is TRBJ1-5 and V is TRBV19; 11 nucleotides align to TRBD1. Germline lookup yields CDR1 LNHDA and CDR2 SQIVND (reference sequence). Trimming cost V 4 bases and J 6 bases; bases outside gene matches: 8. The CDR3 contains 16 residues. The CDR3 reads CASSTLDRGLSQPQHF. The CDR3 DNA is TGTGCCAGTAGTACCTTGGACAGGGGGCTAAGTCAGCCCCAGCATTTT.

This CDR3 is CASSPIDREQETQYF. The DNA of the CDR3 is TGTGCCAGCAGCCCCATCGACAGGGAGCAAGAGACCCAGTACTTC. V is TRBV7-9 and J is TRBJ2-5; 7 nucleotides align to TRBD1. Looked up from germline, CDR1 is SEHNR and CDR2 is FQNEAQ (reference sequence). The CDR3 contains 15 residues. V lost 5 bases, J lost 2 bases, and 8 bases stayed unmatched.

V and J are TRBV24-1 and TRBJ1-2; D not resolved. The CDR3 contains 14 residues. Germline V gene sequence: CDR1 KGHDR, CDR2 SFDVKD. Deletions cut 9 bases from V and 1 base from J, with 14 bases between. CDR3 nucleotides: TGTGCCACCCAACAAGGATCGGGTAACTATGGCTACACCTTC. Protein sequence: CATQQGSGNYGYTF.

This clone was seen a few times. The V call is TRBV6-2 or TRBV6-3, the J call TRBJ2-7; TRBD1 agrees at 9 bases. The CDR3 has 17 amino acids. Germline loops: CDR1 MNHEY, CDR2 SVGEGT. The junction had 9 bases not matched to a gene; V was cut back by 0 bases and J by 3 bases. The CDR3, as DNA: TGTGCCAGCAGTTACTCGATCGTGGGACAGGGTATCTACGAGCAGTACGTC. As protein: CASSYSIVGQGIYEQYV.

This clone was seen just once. J is TRBJ2-5 and V is TRBV5-1, with TRBD2 matching 12 bases. The length of the CDR3 is 16 residues. The V segment lost 4 bases and the J segment 1 base; nucleotides outside the gene matches: 5. The germline CDR1 and CDR2 sequences are SGHRS and YFSETQ. This CDR3 reads CASSRGLAGAQETQYF. CDR3 bases: TGCGCCAGCAGCCGGGGACTAGCGGGTGCCCAAGAGACCCAGTACTTC. Full variable domain (outside the CDR3, taken from reference TRBV5-1 and TRBJ2-5): KAGVTQTPRYLIKTRGQQVTLSCSPISGHRSVSWYQQTPGQGLQFLFEYFSETQRNKGNFPGRFSGRQFSNSRSEMNVSTLELGDSALYLCASSRGLAGAQETQYFGPGTRLLVL.

V usage is TRBV28 and J usage is TRBJ2-7, with TRBD1 matching over 7 bases. Germline lookup yields CDR1 MDHEN and CDR2 SYDVKM. The CDR3 has 16 residues. V lost 6 bases to trimming and J lost 3 bases; unmatched junction nucleotides: 14. CDR3 amino acids: CASSSIQNRGIYEQYF. The CDR3, as DNA: TGTGCCAGCAGCTCTATCCAGAACAGGGGAATCTACGAGCAGTACTTC.

This chain connects TRBV19 to TRBJ1-3, with TRBD1 matching 7 bases. Trimming cost V 7 bases and J 2 bases; bases outside gene matches: 11. The germline V gene has CDR1 LNHDA and CDR2 SQIVND (reference sequence). CDR3 length: 16 residues. The CDR3 DNA follows: TGTGCCAGTACTTCCGGATGGCAGGGGGCTGGAAACACCATATATTTT. This sequence encodes CASTSGWQGAGNTIYF.

This chain links TRBV10-3 with TRBJ1-1, with 7 bases fitting TRBD1. The CDR3 sequence is 12 residues long. Germline values: CDR1 ENHRY, CDR2 SYGVKD. The ends lost 10 bases at V and 5 bases at J; junction bases unmatched: 7. Here the CDR3 reads CATRGLMTEAFF. CDR3 in DNA: TGTGCCACGAGGGGGCTCATGACTGAAGCTTTCTTT.

J is TRBJ2-5 and V is TRBV28; weak D call: TRBD2 (5 bases). V was shortened by 5 bases and J by 7 bases, with 14 bases between the two germline ends. Germline V gene lookup returns CDR1 MDHEN and CDR2 SYDVKM. The CDR3 length is 13 residues. CDR3 amino acids: CASSPAGLGTQYF. In nucleotides, the CDR3 is TGTGCCAGCAGTCCCGCGGGTCTCGGGACCCAGTACTTC.